This T cell receptor (beta chain) was sequenced during a study of OX40 agonist ivuxolimab in advanced cancers. TCRdb's copy holds only in-frame clones and misses some; the assay was immunoSEQ multiplex PCR. The sample lists around 50,000 clones, 90% to 95% occurring once. Broader study findings: Normalized T-cell clonal expansion was also low in some nonresponders.

As regards this clone: The antigen remains unidentified.

V was pared by 3 bases and J by 2 bases, with 6 bases between. This CDR3 comprises 13 residues. Germline V gene lookup returns CDR1 KGHSH and CDR2 LQKENI. The receptor was isolated from an adult with an advanced solid tumor such as melanoma, head and neck, liver or kidney cancer. The input for sequencing was CD4+ or CD8+ T cells sorted from blood, taken in a trial of the OX40 agonist ivuxolimab. This chain uses TRBV18 with TRBJ2-3; D is unclear. CDR3 DNA: TGTGCCAGCTCACCGATCAACACAGATACGCAGTATTTT. Encoded protein: CASSPINTDTQYF.